The clone carrying this TCR beta chain was seen ten or more times. Its specificity is unknown. Germline V lookup: CDR1 DFQATT, CDR2 SNEGSKA (reference sequence). This CDR3 spans 16 amino acids. Trimming took off 6 bases at V and 5 bases at J, with 25 bases between the two ends. The data were taken from a study of blood T cells in healthy people across ages. A sample-barcoded 5' primer and a J-beta primer mix were used in a second PCR of about 6 to 12 cycles. Each CDR3 protein is one row after TCRdb ran MiXCR on the 5' RACE reads. The sample has about 400,000 distinct CDR3 sequences, over 45% seen once. Study conclusions and caveats: Any changes in expanded clonotypes were possibly confounded, as donor CMV status remained unknown. Fewer expanded clones and more diversity marked long-lived versus aged donors. Naive and antigen-experienced cells could not be conclusively compared, given unsorted PBMCs.

The sequencing input was blood. The rearrangement links TRBV20-1 to TRBJ1-2; tentative D call: TRBD1 (6 bases). The receptor's source is a man aged 55 to 70 in good health. In DNA, the CDR3 is TGCAGTGCCCCCCCCCTACAGGGTGGTTCCCTATATGGCTACACCTTC. It translates to CSAPPLQGGSLYGYTF.